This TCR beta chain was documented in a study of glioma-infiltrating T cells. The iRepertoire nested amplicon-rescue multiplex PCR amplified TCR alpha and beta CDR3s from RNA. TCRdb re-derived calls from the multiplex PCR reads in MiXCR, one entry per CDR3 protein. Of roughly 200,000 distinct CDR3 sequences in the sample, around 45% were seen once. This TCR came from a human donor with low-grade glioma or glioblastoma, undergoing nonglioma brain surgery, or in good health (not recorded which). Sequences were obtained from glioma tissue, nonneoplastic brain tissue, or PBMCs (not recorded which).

This chain's CDR3 is CASSQSPGTSYEQFF. CDR3 in DNA: TGTGCCAGCAGCCAATCACCCGGGACCTCTTATGAGCAGTTCTTC. The chain has TRBV3-1 and TRBJ2-1; perhaps D is TRBD1 or TRBD2 (5 bases each). V was trimmed by 2 bases and J by 8 bases, leaving 16 bases between them. The CDR3 spans 15 residues. Germline lookup yields CDR1 LGHDT and CDR2 YNNKEL (reference sequence).